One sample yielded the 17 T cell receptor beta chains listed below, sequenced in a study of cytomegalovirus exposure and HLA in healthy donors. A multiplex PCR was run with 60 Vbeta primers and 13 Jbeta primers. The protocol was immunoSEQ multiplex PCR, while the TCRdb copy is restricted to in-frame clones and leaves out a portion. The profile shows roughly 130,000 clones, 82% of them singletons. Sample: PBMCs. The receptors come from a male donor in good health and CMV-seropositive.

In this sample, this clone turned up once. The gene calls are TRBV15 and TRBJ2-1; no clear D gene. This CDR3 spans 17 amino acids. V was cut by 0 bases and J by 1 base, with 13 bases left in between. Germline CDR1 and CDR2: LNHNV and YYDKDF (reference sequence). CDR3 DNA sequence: TGTGCCACCAGCAGAGATCCCAGGTTCTGGTCCTACAATGAGCAGTTCTTC. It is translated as CATSRDPRFWSYNEQFF.

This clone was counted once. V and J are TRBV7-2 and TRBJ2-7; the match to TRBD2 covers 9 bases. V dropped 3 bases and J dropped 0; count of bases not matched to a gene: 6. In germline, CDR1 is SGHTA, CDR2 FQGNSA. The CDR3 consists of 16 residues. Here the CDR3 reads CASSFPLAGHSYEQYF. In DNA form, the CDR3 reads TGTGCCAGCAGCTTCCCACTAGCGGGCCACTCCTACGAGCAGTACTTC.

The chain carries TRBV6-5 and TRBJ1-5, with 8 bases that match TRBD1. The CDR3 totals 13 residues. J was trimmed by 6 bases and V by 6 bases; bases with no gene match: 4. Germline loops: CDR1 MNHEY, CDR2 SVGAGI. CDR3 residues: CASRNGQGQPQHF. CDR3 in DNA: TGTGCCAGCAGGAACGGACAGGGTCAGCCCCAGCATTTT.

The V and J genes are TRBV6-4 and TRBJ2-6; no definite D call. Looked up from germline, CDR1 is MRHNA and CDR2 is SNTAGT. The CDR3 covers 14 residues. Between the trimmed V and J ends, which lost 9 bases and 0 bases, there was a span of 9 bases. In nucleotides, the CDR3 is TGTGCCAGTCGAGATTCCTCTGGGGCCAACGTCCTGACTTTC. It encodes CASRDSSGANVLTF.

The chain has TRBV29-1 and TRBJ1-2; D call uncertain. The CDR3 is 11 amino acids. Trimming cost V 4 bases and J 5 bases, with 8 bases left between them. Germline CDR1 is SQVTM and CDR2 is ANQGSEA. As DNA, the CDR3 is TGCAGCGTTGTTCGGGGTTATGGCTACACCTTC. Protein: CSVVRGYGYTF. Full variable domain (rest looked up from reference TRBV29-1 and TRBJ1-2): SAVISQKPSRDICQRGTSLTIQCQVDSQVTMMFWYRQQPGQSLTLIATANQGSEATYESGFVIDKFPISRPNLTFSTLTVSNMSPEDSSIYLCSVVRGYGYTFGSGTRLTVV.

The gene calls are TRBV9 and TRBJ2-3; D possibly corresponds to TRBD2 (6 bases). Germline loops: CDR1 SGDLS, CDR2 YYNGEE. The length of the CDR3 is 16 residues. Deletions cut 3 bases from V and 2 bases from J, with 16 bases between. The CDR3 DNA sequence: TGTGCCAGCAGCGGGGTCCGGGACTCCCACACAGATACGCAGTATTTT. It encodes CASSGVRDSHTDTQYF. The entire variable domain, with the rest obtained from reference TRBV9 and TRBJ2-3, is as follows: DSGVTQTPKHLITATGQRVTLRCSPRSGDLSVYWYQQSLDQGLQFLIQYYNGEERAKGNILERFSAQQFPDLHSELNLSSLELGDSALYFCASSGVRDSHTDTQYFGPGTRLTVL.

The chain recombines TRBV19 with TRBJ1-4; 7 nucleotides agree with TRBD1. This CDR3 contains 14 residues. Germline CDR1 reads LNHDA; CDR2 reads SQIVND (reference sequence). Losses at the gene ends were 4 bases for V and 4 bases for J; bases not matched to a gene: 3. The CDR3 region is CASSTGQINEKLFF. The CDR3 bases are TGTGCCAGTAGTACGGGACAGATTAATGAAAAACTGTTTTTT.

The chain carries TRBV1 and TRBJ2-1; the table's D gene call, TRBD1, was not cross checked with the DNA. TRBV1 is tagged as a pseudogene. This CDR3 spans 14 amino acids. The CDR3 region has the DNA TGCACCAGCAGCCACCGGGACAGGGGGGATGAGCAGTTCTTC. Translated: CTSSHRDRGDEQFF.

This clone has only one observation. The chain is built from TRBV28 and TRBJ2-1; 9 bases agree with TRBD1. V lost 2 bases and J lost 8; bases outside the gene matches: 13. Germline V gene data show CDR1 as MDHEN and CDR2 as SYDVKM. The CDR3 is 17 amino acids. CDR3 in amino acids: CASSLGTGTGFIYEQFF. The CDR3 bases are TGTGCCAGCAGTTTAGGGACCGGGACAGGGTTCATCTATGAGCAGTTCTTC.

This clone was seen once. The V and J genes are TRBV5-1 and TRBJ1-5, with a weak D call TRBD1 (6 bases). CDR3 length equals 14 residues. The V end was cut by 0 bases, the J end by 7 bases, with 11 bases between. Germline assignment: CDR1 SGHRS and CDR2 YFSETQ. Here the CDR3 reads CASSLDRVVQPQHF. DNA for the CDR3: TGCGCCAGCAGCTTGGACAGGGTGGTCCAGCCCCAGCATTTT.

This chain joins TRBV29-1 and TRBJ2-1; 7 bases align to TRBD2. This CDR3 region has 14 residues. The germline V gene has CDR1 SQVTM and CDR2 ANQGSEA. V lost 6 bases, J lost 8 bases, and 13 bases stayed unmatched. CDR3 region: CSVAWGGRSYEQFF. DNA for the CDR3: TGCAGCGTGGCGTGGGGGGGGAGGAGCTATGAGCAGTTCTTC.

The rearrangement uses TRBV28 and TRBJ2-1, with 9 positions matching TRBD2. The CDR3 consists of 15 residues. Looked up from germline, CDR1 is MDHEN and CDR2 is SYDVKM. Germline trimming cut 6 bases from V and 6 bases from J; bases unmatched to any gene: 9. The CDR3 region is CASRLAAGGPNEQFF. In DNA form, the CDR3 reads TGTGCCAGCAGACTCGCCGCGGGAGGGCCCAATGAGCAGTTCTTC.

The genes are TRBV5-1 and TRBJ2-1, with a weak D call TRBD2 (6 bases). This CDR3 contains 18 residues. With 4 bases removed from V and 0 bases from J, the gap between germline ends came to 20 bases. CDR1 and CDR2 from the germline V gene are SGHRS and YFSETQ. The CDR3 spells CASSDRQRTTSSYNEQFF. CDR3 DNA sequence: TGCGCCAGCAGCGACCGACAGCGGACTACGAGCTCCTACAATGAGCAGTTCTTC.

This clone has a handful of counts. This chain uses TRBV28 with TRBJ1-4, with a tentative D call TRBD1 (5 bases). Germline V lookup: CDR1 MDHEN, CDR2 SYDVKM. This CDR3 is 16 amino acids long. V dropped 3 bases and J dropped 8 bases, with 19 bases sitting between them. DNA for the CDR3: TGTGCCAGCAGTTTTTCCGTGTGGGGGGAGGAGGAAAAACTGTTTTTT. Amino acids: CASSFSVWGEEEKLFF.

The CDR3 DNA is TGTGCCAGCAGTTCCACGACAGGGTGGTCGCCAGATACGCAGTATTTT. Residues: CASSSTTGWSPDTQYF. The V and J genes are TRBV28 and TRBJ2-3, with 7 bases lining up with TRBD1. The CDR3 spans 16 residues. J lost 4 bases, V lost 4 bases, and 11 bases had no gene match. Per the germline V gene, CDR1 is MDHEN and CDR2 is SYDVKM.

Here the CDR3 reads CATRTGTSNTGELFF. The CDR3 DNA is TGTGCCACTAGAACAGGGACCTCGAACACCGGGGAGCTGTTTTTT. V usage is TRBV15 and J usage is TRBJ2-2; maybe TRBD1 (6 bases). Germline assignment: CDR1 LNHNV and CDR2 YYDKDF (reference sequence). V was trimmed by 9 bases and J by 0 bases, leaving 14 bases between them. The CDR3 runs 15 residues.

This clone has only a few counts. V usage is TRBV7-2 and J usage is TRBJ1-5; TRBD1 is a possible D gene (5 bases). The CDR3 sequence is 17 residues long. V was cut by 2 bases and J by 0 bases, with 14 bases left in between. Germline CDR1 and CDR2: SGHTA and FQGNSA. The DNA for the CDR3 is TGTGCCAGCAGCTTATTATCGGGGGACTATAGCAATCAGCCCCAGCATTTT. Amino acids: CASSLLSGDYSNQPQHF.